This T cell receptor beta chain was captured by sequencing in a study of T cell responses to AZD1222 COVID-19 vaccine. Notes on this clone: What it recognizes is unknown.

Study results and caveats: Spike-specific TCRs gained breadth and depth after people received two AZD1222 doses. Without day 14 samples, only post-peak T cell repertoires were studied. Nearly half of spike-specific TCRs reportedly target variant regions that are unmutated in the B.1.351 and B.1.1.7 variants. Spike was spanned by vaccine-associated CD4 TCRs, which were dominant at 160-218 and 743-854.

TCRdb keeps only in-frame clones here, not all; method: immunoSEQ multiplex PCR. This table holds 150,000 to 200,000 clones, 70% to 90% found once. The clonotype comes from an adult who received the AZD1222 COVID-19 vaccine. The material was peripheral blood, obtained 28 days after the second AZD1222 dose.

The CDR3 is CASSEVGGETQYF. The CDR3, as DNA: TGCGCCAGCAGTGAGGTGGGAGGGGAGACCCAGTACTTC. This chain uses TRBV10-1 with TRBJ2-5, with TRBD2 identical over 7 bases. The junction had 2 bases not matched to a gene; V was cut back by 2 bases and J by 5 bases. The CDR3 consists of 13 residues. CDR1 WNHNN and CDR2 SYGVQD come from the germline V gene (reference sequence).